The rows below give T cell receptor beta chains drawn from one sample of a study of blood T cell repertoires in COVID-19. TCRdb's copy holds only in-frame clones and misses some; the assay was immunoSEQ multiplex PCR. The table records some 200,000 clones, about 91% of them present only once. Sequencing was carried out using peripheral blood. These receptors were taken from a man aged 25 to 40 with acute or convalescent COVID-19. Both conserved end residues are part of each CDR3. The D gene is left open where the match is weak. Size is omitted from some rows. Given values are once, few, many or a class for expanded clones.

TRBJ2-1 TRBV19 - TRBD2 CASSSAGLAGRNEQFF TGTGCCAGTAGTTCCGCGGGACTAGCGGGGCGCAATGAGCAGTTCTTC
TRBJ2-5 TRBV7-6 - - CASSLVSTGLGETQYF TGTGCCAGCAGCTTAGTAAGCACAGGGTTAGGGGAGACCCAGTACTTC
TRBJ2-2 TRBV6-5 - TRBD1 CASTGTGGVSGELFF TGTGCCAGCACCGGGACAGGGGGAGTATCCGGGGAGCTGTTTTTT
TRBJ2-1 TRBV3-1/TRBV3-2 - TRBD2 CASSQDRSGGLLNNEQFF TGTGCCAGCAGCCAAGATCGTAGCGGGGGCCTACTTAACAATGAGCAGTTCTTC
TRBJ2-7 TRBV6-5 - - CASGRGNEQYF TGTGCCAGCGGGAGGGGGAACGAGCAGTACTTC
TRBJ1-6 TRBV11-2 - - CASSLDRGGYSPLHF TGTGCCAGCAGCTTAGATCGGGGGGGTTATTCACCCCTCCACTTT
TRBJ2-1 TRBV7-3 once - CASSLTYDNEQFF TGTGCCAGCAGCTTAACGTATGACAATGAGCAGTTCTTC
TRBJ2-5 TRBV3-1/TRBV3-2 once TRBD1 CASSKSGTGGTETQYF TGTGCCAGCAGCAAAAGTGGGACAGGGGGCACAGAGACCCAGTACTTC
TRBJ2-4 TRBV5-1 - - CASSGIQAVVAKNIQYF TGCGCCAGCAGCGGGATTCAAGCGGTGGTAGCCAAAAACATTCAGTACTTC
TRBJ1-1 TRBV12-3/TRBV12-4 - - CASSLGRHTEAFF TGTGCCAGCAGTTTGGGCAGACACACTGAAGCTTTCTTT
TRBJ2-2 TRBV10-2 - TRBD2 CASRGTSWSGELFF TGCGCCAGCAGGGGGACTAGCTGGTCCGGGGAGCTGTTTTTT
TRBJ1-1 TRBV30 - TRBD1 CAVDRANTEAFF TGTGCCGTGGACAGGGCGAACACTGAAGCTTTCTTT
TRBJ1-5 TRBV2 - - CASTIGGGRQPQHF TGTGCCAGCACCATAGGGGGGGGCCGTCAGCCCCAGCATTTT
TRBJ2-5 TRBV18 - - CASSRAGHLGETQYF TGTGCCAGCTCACGAGCGGGCCACCTGGGAGAGACCCAGTACTTC
TRBJ1-2 TRBV19 - - CASSIDRNYGYTF TGTGCCAGTAGTATTGACAGAAACTATGGCTACACCTTC
TRBJ1-5 TRBV2 once - CASSDRGLGQPQHF TGTGCCAGCAGTGACAGGGGTTTGGGGCAGCCCCAGCATTTT
TRBJ1-3 TRBV5-4 - TRBD1 CASSDRVAGNTIYF TGTGCCAGCAGTGACAGGGTGGCTGGAAACACCATATATTTT
TRBJ2-1 TRBV7-9 - TRBD2 CASSLVLAGDDEQFF TGTGCCAGCAGCTTAGTGCTAGCGGGAGATGATGAGCAGTTCTTC
TRBJ2-5 TRBV27 once TRBD2 CASSWRGGHETQYF TGTGCCAGCAGTTGGCGGGGGGGCCACGAGACCCAGTACTTC
TRBJ2-3 TRBV5-8 - - CASSLTRDTQYF TGTGCCAGCAGCCTAACCCGAGATACGCAGTATTTT
TRBJ1-2 TRBV6-1 - TRBD1 CASSEIETGSLGGYTF TGTGCCAGCAGTGAAATCGAGACAGGGTCCCTGGGTGGCTACACCTTC
TRBJ1-5 TRBV6-5 - - CASTRDNSNQPQHF TGTGCCAGTACCCGGGACAATAGCAATCAGCCCCAGCATTTT
TRBJ1-5 TRBV19 - TRBD1 CASSARTGPQPQHF TGTGCCAGTAGTGCCCGGACAGGCCCGCAGCCCCAGCATTTT
TRBJ2-7 TRBV2 - TRBD1 CAGMDRADYEQYF TGTGCCGGTATGGACAGGGCAGACTACGAGCAGTACTTC
TRBJ2-7 TRBV6-5 - TRBD1 CASSPRDRVLYF TGTGCCAGCAGTCCTAGGGACAGGGTGCTGTACTTC